A single sample is the source of the 19 T cell receptor beta chains below, sequenced in a study of shared clonotypes between healthy human individuals. Data came from immunoSEQ multiplex PCR; TCRdb stores just in-frame clones and leaves some out. The data hold about 380,000 clones, with 90% to 98% observed a single time. Specimen: memory CD8+ T cells sorted from blood. Subset specified: CD45RO+ cells pooled with CCR7-negative TemRA cells. The origin of the receptors is a man under 40 in good health.

The chain employs TRBV18 and TRBJ1-2; 8 nucleotides align to TRBD1. With 1 base clipped from V and 4 bases from J, the junction kept 5 bases outside the gene matches. CDR1 is KGHSH, CDR2 LQKENI, per germline. The CDR3 totals 15 residues. CDR3 nucleotide sequence: TGTGCCAGCTCACCACAGACAGGGGTTAGCTATGGCTACACCTTC. Its protein product is CASSPQTGVSYGYTF.

CDR3 bases: TGTGCCAGCATTACCACAGTCAGAAGCGAGGGAGATACGCAGTATTTT. Its protein product is CASITTVRSEGDTQYF. V usage is TRBV18 and J usage is TRBJ2-3; D is perhaps TRBD2 (5 bases). The CDR3 sequence is 16 residues long. Trimming pared 8 bases from V and 5 bases from J, leaving 23 bases between. Germline V gives CDR1 KGHSH, CDR2 LQKENI.

The chain joins TRBV5-1 to TRBJ1-1, with D perhaps matching TRBD1 (5 bases). This CDR3 spans 13 amino acids. Germline CDR1 reads SGHRS; CDR2 reads YFSETQ. V was cut by 4 bases and J by 1 base, with 8 bases left in between. The CDR3 loop is CASSLRENTEAFF. The CDR3 nucleotides are TGCGCCAGCAGCCTCAGGGAGAACACTGAAGCTTTCTTT.

The chain employs TRBV9 and TRBJ2-2; D remains unclear. Trimming left V 2 bases short and J 1 base short, with 9 bases between. The germline V gene has CDR1 SGDLS and CDR2 YYNGEE. This CDR3 comprises 15 residues. The chain's CDR3 is CASSVEGRNTGELFF. CDR3 coding DNA: TGTGCCAGCAGCGTGGAAGGAAGGAACACCGGGGAGCTGTTTTTT.

The V call is TRBV5-1, the J call TRBJ2-7, with 11 bases that match TRBD2. CDR1 and CDR2 from the germline V gene are SGHRS and YFSETQ. The junction had 7 bases not matched to a gene; V was cut back by 0 bases and J by 5 bases. The CDR3 spans 16 residues. Here the CDR3 reads CASSLALTSGKNEQYF. The CDR3 nucleotides are TGCGCCAGCAGCTTGGCCCTGACTAGCGGGAAAAACGAGCAGTACTTC.

In this sample, this clone turned up a few times. In DNA form, the CDR3 reads TGTGCCTGGAGTGTAGGATATAGCAATCAGCCCCAGCATTTT. Translation: CAWSVGYSNQPQHF. The J gene is TRBJ1-5, the V gene TRBV30; D is unresolved. Trimming removed 0 bases from V and 0 bases from J, with 6 bases in between. Germline values: CDR1 GTSNPN, CDR2 SVGIG (reference sequence). This CDR3 has 14 residues.

The CDR3 sequence: CASSQRPGGVAGGGETQYF. The DNA of the CDR3 is TGCGCCAGCAGCCAAAGGCCCGGTGGAGTAGCGGGAGGTGGAGAGACCCAGTACTTC. J is TRBJ2-5 and V is TRBV4-1; 10 positions match TRBD2. CDR1 and CDR2 (germline): MGHRA, YSYEKL. The CDR3 is 19 amino acids. Unmatched junction bases numbered 16, after V lost 2 bases and J lost 4 bases.

The J gene is TRBJ2-2, the V gene TRBV5-1; a possible D gene is TRBD2 (5 bases). V was trimmed by 0 bases and J by 5 bases, leaving 14 bases between them. Looked up from germline, CDR1 is SGHRS and CDR2 is YFSETQ. The CDR3 sequence is 16 residues long. The DNA of the CDR3 is TGCGCCAGCAGCTTGGTGGCTAGTCGGGAAACCGGGGAGCTGTTTTTT. It codes for CASSLVASRETGELFF.

The rearrangement joins TRBV7-9 to TRBJ1-5, with D maybe TRBD1 (5 bases). This CDR3 has 13 residues. Germline V lookup: CDR1 SEHNR, CDR2 FQNEAQ (reference sequence). The V end was cut by 3 bases, the J end by 4 bases, with 7 bases between. The CDR3 spells CASSLGTNQPQHF. The DNA for the CDR3 is TGTGCCAGCAGCTTGGGGACTAATCAGCCCCAGCATTTT.

This CDR3 reads CASSLLLDGSYEQYF. CDR3 DNA: TGTGCCAGCAGTTTATTGCTAGATGGGTCCTACGAGCAGTACTTC. The genes are TRBV27 and TRBJ2-7; no definite D call. Trimming removed 1 base from V and 1 base from J, with 11 bases in between. CDR3 length: 15 amino acids. CDR1 is MNHEY and CDR2 is SMNVEV in the germline V gene (reference sequence).

This chain uses TRBV6-5 with TRBJ2-5; 11 bases are a match to TRBD1. The CDR3 extends over 15 amino acids. V lost 4 bases and J lost 4; bases outside the gene matches: 5. Germline V gene sequence: CDR1 MNHEY, CDR2 SVGAGI. In DNA form, the CDR3 reads TGTGCCAGCAGTTCGCGGGACAGGGGGTTAGAGACCCAGTACTTC. It yields the protein CASSSRDRGLETQYF.

The chain employs TRBV28 and TRBJ2-7; perhaps TRBD1 as D (6 bases). The CDR3 covers 13 residues. Germline-derived CDR1 and CDR2 are MDHEN and SYDVKM. V was pared by 5 bases and J by 5 bases, with 13 bases between. CDR3 amino acids: CASSPLHRDEQYF. The CDR3 coding sequence is TGTGCCAGCAGTCCTCTACACAGGGACGAGCAGTACTTC. Based on the CDR3 plus reference TRBV28 and TRBJ2-7, the full variable domain is DVKVTQSSRYLVKRTGEKVFLECVQDMDHENMFWYRQDPGLGLRLIYFSYDVKMKEKGDIPEGYSVSREKKERFSLILESASTNQTSMYLCASSPLHRDEQYFGPGTRLTVT.

The rearrangement uses TRBV5-1 and TRBJ2-7; 7 bases fit TRBD2. The CDR3 spans 15 residues. V gave up 0 bases and J gave up 4 bases; unmatched junction bases: 7. In germline, CDR1 is SGHRS, CDR2 YFSETQ. The CDR3 DNA reads as TGCGCCAGCAGCTTGGGTCGGACTAGGCTATACGAGCAGTACTTC. As protein: CASSLGRTRLYEQYF.

The gene calls are TRBV5-1 and TRBJ2-2; TRBD2 agrees at 7 bases. The germline CDR1 and CDR2 sequences are SGHRS and YFSETQ. The CDR3 runs to 15 residues. V dropped 1 base and J dropped 5; count of bases not matched to a gene: 5. CDR3 DNA: TGCGCCAGCAGCTTGCCCCGGGGGGAAACCGGGGAGCTGTTTTTT. Its protein product is CASSLPRGETGELFF.

The CDR3 sequence is CASIQRGIKAFF. In DNA, the CDR3 is TGTGCCAGCATTCAGCGGGGTATCAAAGCTTTCTTT. The chain couples TRBV28 to TRBJ1-1; D uncertain. This CDR3 is built from 12 residues. Germline loops: CDR1 MDHEN, CDR2 SYDVKM. With 7 bases removed from V and 9 bases from J, the gap between germline ends came to 15 bases.

The J gene is TRBJ2-1, the V gene TRBV18; 13 bases are shared with TRBD2. Germline CDR1 is KGHSH and CDR2 is LQKENI. The V and J ends lost 4 bases and 0 bases, in that order; junction bases with no gene match: 3. CDR3 length: 17 amino acids. This CDR3 reads CASSRRTSGSSYNEQFF. CDR3 in DNA: TGTGCCAGCTCACGGAGGACTAGCGGGAGCTCCTACAATGAGCAGTTCTTC.

This clone was picked up one time. The chain joins TRBV29-1 to TRBJ2-3; TRBD1 matches at 8 bases. V was pared by 7 bases and J by 6 bases, with 6 bases of the junction left unmatched. Germline lookup yields CDR1 SQVTM and CDR2 ANQGSEA. The CDR3 has 12 amino acids. CDR3 loop: CSGDRGEDTQYF. The DNA for the CDR3 is TGCAGCGGAGACAGGGGCGAGGATACGCAGTATTTT.

As for this clone: Other DNA sequences of this sample code for an identical CDR3. CDR3 nucleotides: TGCAGTGCTAGAGCGGAGACCCAGTACTTC. Its protein is CSARAETQYF. The chain employs TRBV20-1 and TRBJ2-5; unclear D gene. The ends were cut back, 1 base at V and 5 bases at J, with 2 bases in the middle. From germline, CDR1 is DFQATT and CDR2 SNEGSKA (reference sequence). This CDR3 has 10 amino acids.

The chain employs TRBV6-6 and TRBJ2-3; no definite D call. CDR1 and CDR2 (germline): MNHNY, SVGAGI (reference sequence). The V and J ends lost 6 bases and 1 base respectively, with 14 bases between them. This CDR3 is 15 amino acids long. The CDR3, as DNA: TGTGCCAGCAGCCCAGTGGACCCCCGCACAGATACGCAGTATTTT. Translation: CASSPVDPRTDTQYF.